What follows are 2 T cell receptor beta chains derived from one specimen sequenced in a study of cytomegalovirus exposure and HLA in healthy donors. Clones were read by immunoSEQ multiplex PCR, and TCRdb kept only the in-frame ones, dropping some. This table holds about 110,000 clones, approximately 89% found once. Source material: PBMCs. Source of these receptors: a woman under 30 in good health and CMV-seronegative.

V usage is TRBV6-4 and J usage is TRBJ2-1, with D hard to call. CDR3 length equals 16 residues. CDR1 is MRHNA and CDR2 is SNTAGT in the germline V gene. V was clipped by 0 bases and J by 8 bases, with 17 bases between them. The CDR3 sequence: CASSDSSSLEADEQFF. The CDR3, as DNA: TGTGCCAGCAGTGACTCTTCCTCCCTTGAGGCGGATGAGCAGTTCTTC.

This clone was counted once. This chain connects TRBV5-8 to TRBJ2-3, with D perhaps TRBD1 (5 bases). The CDR3 loop spans 15 amino acids. V was cut by 0 bases and J by 2 bases, with 10 bases left in between. Germline CDR1 reads SGHTS; CDR2 reads YDEGEE. The CDR3 reads CASSLEGAYTDTQYF. CDR3 bases: TGTGCCAGCAGCTTGGAAGGGGCATACACAGATACGCAGTATTTT. The entire variable domain, with the rest obtained from reference TRBV5-8 and TRBJ2-3, is as follows: EAGVTQSPTHLIKTRGQQATLRCSPISGHTSVYWYQQALGLGLQFLLWYDEGEERNRGNFPPRFSGRQFPNYSSELNVNALELEDSALYLCASSLEGAYTDTQYFGPGTRLTVL.